This TCR beta chain was recovered during a study of shared clonotypes between healthy human individuals (TCRdb year 2020). Background on the whole study: A few men and two women, aged 18 to 49 years, made up the cohort. Blood TCR repertoires of a handful of healthy adults were deeply sequenced to estimate repertoire size and the extent of clonotype sharing between individuals. To increase sequencing depth and limit assay-specific biases, TCR repertoire library preparation and sequencing were carried out by different laboratories using diverse techniques. Per donor, three plates each were used for CD4 naive and CD4 memory, two for CD8 naive, and one for CD8 memory. Per donor, leukapheresis produced somewhere between about 0.94 and 9 billion PBMCs. Results the study describes overall, beyond this receptor: Only blood was sampled, and tissue TCR repertoires likely differ from those in blood. Even with the large sequencing depth, rarefaction of the sorted-subset datasets indicated that sequencing was incomplete. Pairwise subsampling led to the expectation that sequencing depth would affect the degree of clonotype sharing among donors. Estimated clonotype richness was generally larger for naive than for memory subsets. Compared with non-shared clonotypes, the clonotypes found in all four sorted-subset donors had higher generation probabilities. The genetic and exposure-history diversity represented was limited by the small number of donors. When four donors were compared, the shared fraction of clonotypes was around 5% for naive CD4, around 4% for naive CD8, 2% to 2.5% for memory CD4, and under 0.5% for memory CD8.

V loses 3 bases at its end and J loses 2 bases; junction bases beyond the gene matches: 4. The CDR3 starts with the cysteine, ends with the phenylalanine, and has 15 residues. Just the 45-base CDR3 DNA is kept, in frame starting at base 1. CDR1 and CDR2 (MDHEN, SYDVKM) derive from the germline V gene. On this clone itself: There is no known antigen for this receptor. The record has no base qualities; no much larger clone is one base away.

For the CD8 naive samples, CD45RO-negative cells were positively selected for CCR7, yielding a CD45RA+CCR7+ population from which TemRA cells were excluded. Healthy HIV-negative adults with no recently reported acute infections or vaccinations were included as donors. Only Caucasian adults living in Nashville, Tennessee, USA were represented among the donors. Blood was collected by leukapheresis, and PBMCs were isolated by Ficoll-Histopaque density gradient centrifugation and then cryopreserved in liquid nitrogen vapor phase. Purity and quantity of every magnetically sorted T cell population were checked by analytical flow cytometry. Genomic DNA was isolated from each sorted fraction and quantified by UV absorbance on a Nanodrop 2000c. Using the deep immunoSEQ assay, multiplex PCR amplified TCR CDR3 regions from genomic DNA. Extracted genomic DNA from each cell subset was distributed evenly across all wells of several immunoSEQ 96-well plates, and each plate was treated as a replicate. For sorted subsets, each replicate PCR was loaded with roughly 200 ng genomic DNA, equivalent to roughly 30,000 T cell genomes. Purified libraries were measured with a Qubit 3.0 fluorometer, size-checked on a Bioanalyzer 2100, and measured again with the KAPA Library Quantification kit. A separate single-read 150-cycle Illumina NextSeq 550 flow cell was used to sequence each immunoSEQ 96-well plate. From the authors' description of their analysis: The immunoSEQ output contained only junctional sequences without quality scores, so filtering could not match that applied to full-length reads. To assign V/J genes and CDR3, sequences were annotated against IMGT germline references using PyIR, a Python wrapper for IgBLAST v1.9. Reads with weak V/J assignments (E-value above 1e-6), missing CDR3, stop codons, out-of-frame junctions, or ambiguous translated residues were removed. V3J clonotypes were defined by identical inferred V gene, J gene, and CDR3 amino acid sequence. To compute the percentage overlap between repertoires, the number of shared unique clonotypes was divided by the size of the smaller repertoire. Richness of each repertoire was evaluated using RTK rarefaction, the Chao1 estimator, and Recon v2.1 estimates of unobserved clonotypes. Generation probabilities were computed with OLGA for all TCRbeta clonotypes obtained by the gDNA method from several donors. TCRdb re-hosts the immuneACCESS table, in-frame sequences only. Its copies lack some clones; in the studies checked, an unresolved V gene accounts for under half of them, and the cause for the rest is not known. V, J and clone size derive from that table, while D and trimming were established from the DNA sequence. Counted in this sample were fewer than 800,000 clones; roughly nine tenths of them appeared once. 24% of the sample is in the top ten clones.

The sequenced sample was naive CD8+ T cells sorted from blood. The meaning of the sample's cell subset or site label: CD45RA+CCR7+. The chain was built from TRBV28 and TRBJ2-7, with TRBD2 matching 10 junction bases. The TCR sequence derives from a man younger than 45 in good health. The encoded CDR3 is CASSFMLAGAYEQYF. The bases are TGTGCCAGCAGTTTTATGCTAGCGGGGGCCTACGAGCAGTACTTC.